Listed here is a single T cell receptor beta chain. The data belong to a study of cytomegalovirus exposure and HLA in healthy donors. Study overall: A prior study identified just under 120 million unique TCR beta sequences from about 179 million T cells.

13 Jbeta primers and 60 Vbeta primers were used for the PCR. Generated by immunoSEQ multiplex PCR, the TCRdb table keeps only in-frame clones and is missing some. The table includes 150,000 to 200,000 clones, roughly 80% detected once. Per germline, CDR1 SGDLS and CDR2 YYNGEE. This CDR3 comprises 14 residues. V was shortened by 3 bases and J by 0 bases, with 10 bases between the two germline ends. Sequencing was performed on PBMCs. The TCR comes from a woman aged 40 to 49 in good health and CMV-seropositive. The chain uses TRBV9 and TRBJ2-7; D perhaps matches TRBD1 (5 bases). In nucleotides, the CDR3 is TGTGCCAGCAGCGATGGACAAAGCTCCTACGAGCAGTACTTC. This gives the protein CASSDGQSSYEQYF.